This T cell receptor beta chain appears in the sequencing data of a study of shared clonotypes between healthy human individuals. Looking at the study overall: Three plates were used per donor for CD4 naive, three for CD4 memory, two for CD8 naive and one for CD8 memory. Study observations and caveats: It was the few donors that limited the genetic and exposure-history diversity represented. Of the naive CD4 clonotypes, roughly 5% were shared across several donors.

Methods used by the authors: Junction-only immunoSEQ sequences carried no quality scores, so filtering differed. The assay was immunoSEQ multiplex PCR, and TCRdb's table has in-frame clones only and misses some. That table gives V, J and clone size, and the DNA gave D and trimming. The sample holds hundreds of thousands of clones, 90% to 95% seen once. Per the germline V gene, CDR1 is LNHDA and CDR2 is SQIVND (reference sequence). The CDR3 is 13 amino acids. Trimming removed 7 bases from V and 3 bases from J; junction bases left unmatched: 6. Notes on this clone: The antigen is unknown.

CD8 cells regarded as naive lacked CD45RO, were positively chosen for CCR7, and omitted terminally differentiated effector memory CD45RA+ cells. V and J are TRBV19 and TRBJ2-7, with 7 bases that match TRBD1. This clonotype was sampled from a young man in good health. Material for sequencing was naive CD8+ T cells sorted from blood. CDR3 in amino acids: CASTPAGGYEQYF. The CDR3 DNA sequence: TGTGCCAGTACCCCCGCAGGGGGCTACGAGCAGTACTTC.